This T cell receptor (beta chain) was recorded in a study of T-cell reconstitution after alpha-beta-depleted transplantation in children. This CDR3 has 17 amino acids. The V gene's germline CDR1 is SGHTA and CDR2 FQGTGA. V gave up 2 bases and J gave up 0 bases, with 14 bases separating them. This clonotype was observed at least ten times. The antigen remains undetermined. Researchers prepared the TCRbeta library using unique molecular identifiers, the study reports. TCRdb itself ran the PCR reads through MiXCR, one entry per CDR3 protein. The sample records 250,000 to 400,000 distinct CDR3 sequences, around 25% being singletons. Study conclusions and caveats: A year had passed since transplant, and T-cell counts and diversity by then came mostly from newly produced T cells. Reportedly, alpha-beta T cells present about two months post-transplant originated from several hundred expanded clones of graft origin. It was surviving recipient T cells and thymic progenitors that gave some patients high TCRbeta diversity at day 60.

This TCR derives from a male patient between 10 and 17 years old who had a stem cell transplant for acute lymphoblastic leukemia, so the T cells may come from the graft donor. The input for sequencing was PBMCs, mostly from graft donor cells, taken 180 days after TCRalphabeta/CD19-depleted stem cell transplant. The gene calls are TRBV7-3 and TRBJ2-1; possibly TRBD1 for D (6 bases). DNA for the CDR3: TGTGCCAGCAGCTTATCCTCTTACAGGGCCTCCTACAATGAGCAGTTCTTC. Its translation: CASSLSSYRASYNEQFF.